A selection of T cell receptor beta chains follows, all from one sample in a study of control samples from healthy donors and cancer patients. Using immunoSEQ multiplex PCR, the repertoire was profiled, and TCRdb retains in-frame clones only, with some absent. The sample carries approximately 130,000 clones, about 89% recorded once. Sequencing used blood. The receptors come from a man aged 50 to 60 in good health. Each CDR3 is given with its conserved first and last residue. Fields, in order: clone size, V gene, J gene, D gene, CDR3 DNA, CDR3 protein. The D gene is left open where the match is weak. Clone size appears in some rows only: once, few, many, or a class for an expanded clone.

NA	TRBV7-6	TRBJ1-3	NA	TGTGCCAGCAGCTTAGCTGAGTCTGGAAACACCATATATTTT	CASSLAESGNTIYF
NA	TRBV7-6	TRBJ2-1	NA	TGTGCCAGCAGCACAGGACAGTTCAGTGAGCAGTTCTTC	CASSTGQFSEQFF
NA	TRBV9	TRBJ2-7	NA	TGTGCCAGCAGCGCCCAGTTGGGCTACGAGCAGTACTTC	CASSAQLGYEQYF
NA	TRBV11-2	TRBJ2-7	TRBD1	TGTGCCAGCAGCTTTCCCGGACAGGGTCGCTACGAGCAGTACTTC	CASSFPGQGRYEQYF
NA	TRBV19	TRBJ1-6	TRBD1	TGTGCCAGTAGTCTTGACAGGGTCGGTTCACCCCTCCACTTT	CASSLDRVGSPLHF
once	TRBV7-2	TRBJ1-2	TRBD1	TGTGCCAGCAGCAATACACAGGGGGCTTATGGCTACACCTTC	CASSNTQGAYGYTF
NA	TRBV19	TRBJ2-5	NA	TGTGCCAGTAGTACCTCGAGGGGCCCAGAAACCCAGTACTTC	CASSTSRGPETQYF
NA	TRBV18	TRBJ2-4	NA	TGTGCCAGCTCACCGGAACCTAGGGGGAACATTCAGTACTTC	CASSPEPRGNIQYF
NA	TRBV30	TRBJ1-1	NA	TGTGCCTGGAGTCCCCCATTGAACACTGAAGCTTTCTTT	CAWSPPLNTEAFF
NA	TRBV9	TRBJ2-5	NA	TGTGCCAGCAGCGTATCGAAGGAAGAGACCCAGTACTTC	CASSVSKEETQYF
NA	TRBV7-9	TRBJ1-2	NA	TGTGCCAGCAGCCCATCAGGAGATTATGGCTACACCTTC	CASSPSGDYGYTF
NA	TRBV7-8	TRBJ2-7	NA	TGTGCCAGCAGCTTAGGGACCCGACAGGCCTTCTACGAGCAGTACTTC	CASSLGTRQAFYEQYF
NA	TRBV7-6	TRBJ2-1	TRBD2	TGTGCCAGCAGCTCGACTAGCGGGGGGGTTTACAATGAGCAGTTCTTC	CASSSTSGGVYNEQFF
once	TRBV4-3	TRBJ1-1	NA	TGCGCCAGCAGCCAAGAACGCATAATGAACACTGAAGCTTTCTTT	CASSQERIMNTEAFF
NA	TRBV5-1	TRBJ2-1	TRBD2	TGCGCCAGCAGCTCGCCTAGCGGGGCGGTCTACAATGAGCAGTTCTTC	CASSSPSGAVYNEQFF
once	TRBV6-1	TRBJ1-3	NA	TGTGCCAGCAGTGAATTTGGTGCCGCTGGAAACACCATATATTTT	CASSEFGAAGNTIYF
NA	TRBV15	TRBJ2-1	NA	TGTGCCACCAGCAGAGATTATGGGGGAGCTGAGCAGTTCTTC	CATSRDYGGAEQFF
many	TRBV7-6	TRBJ2-7	TRBD1	TGTGCCAGCAGCTCGGACAGGCAATCCTACGAGCAGTACTTC	CASSSDRQSYEQYF
NA	TRBV5-1	TRBJ1-3	TRBD1	TGCGCCAGCAGCTTGGCCCCAGACAGGGCGGACACCATATATTTT	CASSLAPDRADTIYF
NA	TRBV10-3	TRBJ2-5	TRBD2	TGTGCCTCCGCGACTAGCGGGGGAGAAGAGACCCAGTACTTC	CASATSGGEETQYF
NA	TRBV6-1	TRBJ1-2	NA	TGTGCCAGCAGTGAACAGGCTGGAAACTATGGCTACACCTTC	CASSEQAGNYGYTF
NA	TRBV6-2/TRBV6-3	TRBJ1-1	TRBD1	TGTGCCAGCAGTTACTACTGGACAGGAAAGAACACTGAAGCTTTCTTT	CASSYYWTGKNTEAFF
NA	TRBV15	TRBJ1-1	NA	TGTGCCACCAGCAGAGATACCAGGGGCACTGAAGCTTTCTTT	CATSRDTRGTEAFF
NA	TRBV4-1	TRBJ1-1	NA	TGCGCCAGCAGCGGGGCGGAAGCTTTCTTT	CASSGAEAFF
NA	TRBV7-2	TRBJ1-3	NA	TGTGCCAGCAGCCTCGTACAGGGTTCCTTCTCTGGAAACACCATATATTTT	CASSLVQGSFSGNTIYF
NA	TRBV3-1/TRBV3-2	TRBJ1-1	TRBD1	TGTGCCAGCAGCCGAACAGGGGGATGGGACACTGAAGCTTTCTTT	CASSRTGGWDTEAFF
NA	TRBV5-6	TRBJ1-1	NA	TGTGCCAGCGTGCTTGGCCAGAACACTGAAGCTTTCTTT	CASVLGQNTEAFF
NA	TRBV24-1	TRBJ2-7	NA	TGTGCCACCAGTGATTTGCCCGGGGGTGGGTGGGCCTACGAGCAGTACTTC	CATSDLPGGGWAYEQYF
NA	TRBV20-1	TRBJ1-1	NA	TGCAGTACCCGAGCGGGACGTGAAGCTTTCTTT	CSTRAGREAFF
NA	TRBV19	TRBJ1-5	NA	TGTGCCAGTAGTATACTTAGACAGCCCCAGCATTTT	CASSILRQPQHF
NA	TRBV2	TRBJ2-5	TRBD2	TGTGCCAGCAAGGAACTAGCGGGGGGCAGGGGAGAGACCCAGTACTTC	CASKELAGGRGETQYF
NA	TRBV5-1	TRBJ2-7	NA	TGCGCCAGCAGCCCCCGGACGGATACCTACGAGCAGTACTTC	CASSPRTDTYEQYF
NA	TRBV6-2/TRBV6-3	TRBJ2-5	TRBD2	TGTGCCAGCAGTAAACGGACTAGTCAAGAGACCCAGTACTTC	CASSKRTSQETQYF
NA	TRBV20-1	TRBJ2-3	TRBD2	TGCAGTGCTAATGAGCGGGGGCTCACAGATACGCAGTATTTT	CSANERGLTDTQYF
NA	TRBV3-1/TRBV3-2	TRBJ1-2	TRBD1	TGTGCCAGCAGCCCCGAACAGGGGAGCTATGGCTACACCTTC	CASSPEQGSYGYTF
NA	TRBV5-1	TRBJ2-5	TRBD2	TGCGCCAGCAGCTGGCAGACTAGCGGGAACCAAGAGACCCAGTACTTC	CASSWQTSGNQETQYF
once	TRBV5-4	TRBJ1-1	NA	TGTGCCAGCAGCTTACAGGGAAAGAGGACTGAAGCTTTCTTT	CASSLQGKRTEAFF
NA	TRBV11-2	TRBJ2-7	TRBD2	TGTGCCAGCAGCTTAAAGGGGACTAGCTCCCGCGAGCAGTACTTC	CASSLKGTSSREQYF
NA	TRBV18	TRBJ2-2	NA	TGTGCCAGCTCACCCTCGACAGGGAACACCGGGGAGCTGTTTTTT	CASSPSTGNTGELFF
NA	TRBV9	TRBJ1-3	TRBD1	TGTGCCAGCAGCCCTACGACAGGGGGAAACACCATATATTTT	CASSPTTGGNTIYF
NA	TRBV5-1	TRBJ2-1	NA	TGCGCCAGCAGCACACAGGCGAGCTCCTACAATGAGCAGTTCTTC	CASSTQASSYNEQFF
NA	TRBV7-9	TRBJ1-1	TRBD1	TGTGCCAGCAGCTCGGGACAGGGGATCAACACTGAAGCTTTCTTT	CASSSGQGINTEAFF